The 10 T cell receptor beta chains given below trace back to one sample, sequenced in a study of human T cells and chemical hapten exposure (dated by TCRdb to the early 2020s). Explained via the paper, the time point label denotes: patch test 3, about 24 weeks after DPC sensitization. According to the study, the label for this sample's treatment or condition signals: therapeutic diphenylcyclopropenone sensitization with weekly scalp DPC. The library was obtained by RACE. The data were produced on a NextSeq 500. Starting from the raw public reads, TCRdb applied fastp trimming at Q25, assembled clones with MiXCR and retained in-frame beta chains. Every distinct CDR3 protein forms one entry, paired with its most common genes and DNA. For this sample there are some 74,000 distinct CDR3 sequences; about an eighth appear just once. The ten largest clones take up approximately 5.2% of the sample. Sequencing used whole blood, obtained in connection with sensitization to the hapten diphenylcyclopropenone (DPC). The receptors originated from a woman aged 45-65 years with alopecia areata. Some clones in this sample may be carry-over from other donors' samples.

This clonotype was recorded a few times. The V gene is TRBV4-2, the J gene TRBJ2-5; D may be TRBD2 (6 bases). The CDR3 extends over 15 amino acids. CDR1 is LGHNA and CDR2 is YNFKEQ in the germline V gene. V shed 6 bases and J shed 2 bases, with 16 bases lying between them. CDR3: CASSRGRDLQETQYF. Here the CDR3 DNA reads TGTGCCAGCAGTCGGGGTCGGGACTTACAAGAGACCCAGTACTTC.

This clonotype was observed a few times. The chain carries TRBV20-1 and TRBJ2-1, with unresolved D. CDR1 DFQATT and CDR2 SNEGSKA come from the germline V gene (reference sequence). CDR3 length equals 13 residues. Deletions cut 3 bases from V and 3 bases from J, with 9 bases between. The CDR3, as DNA: TGCAGTGCTAGGCCGAGCCTCTACAATGAGCAGTTCTTC. Translation: CSARPSLYNEQFF.

The genes are TRBV19 and TRBJ1-2, with D perhaps TRBD1 (5 bases). V lost 3 bases to trimming and J lost 4 bases, with 15 bases between them. From germline, CDR1 is LNHDA and CDR2 SQIVND (reference sequence). The CDR3 is 15 amino acids. CDR3 DNA: TGTGCCAGTAGTATGGACATGGGAGCCCTCTATGGCTACACCTTC. Its protein is CASSMDMGALYGYTF.

This clonotype was detected ten times or more. The V gene is TRBV29-1, the J gene TRBJ2-3, with a possible D match to TRBD2 (5 bases). The CDR3 extends over 13 amino acids. Germline CDR1 is SQVTM and CDR2 is ANQGSEA. V gave up 4 bases and J gave up 4 bases, with 12 bases separating them. The CDR3 loop is CSVAVSGADTQYF. The CDR3 region has the DNA TGCAGCGTTGCGGTGAGCGGAGCAGATACGCAGTATTTT.

In its sample, this clonotype was seen many times. The V gene is TRBV29-1, the J gene TRBJ1-1, with a tentative D call TRBD1 (5 bases). CDR1 SQVTM and CDR2 ANQGSEA come from the germline V gene. The CDR3 contains 16 residues. V was pared by 0 bases and J by 1 base, with 15 bases between. CDR3 bases: TGCAGCGTTGAAGATCCCCTGGCTGGGGCGAACACTGAAGCTTTCTTT. It yields the protein CSVEDPLAGANTEAFF.

This clonotype was seen many times. This chain links TRBV19 with TRBJ2-1; no definite D call. Trimming stripped 3 bases from V and 2 bases from J, with 5 bases between. The CDR3 totals 13 residues. The V gene's germline CDR1 is LNHDA and CDR2 SQIVND (reference sequence). In DNA form, the CDR3 reads TGTGCCAGTAGTATGGGTGCCTACAATGAGCAGTTCTTC. The encoded protein is CASSMGAYNEQFF.

This clonotype has more than one count but fewer than ten. J is TRBJ1-6 and V is TRBV27, with TRBD1 matching 8 bases. V lost 5 bases, J lost 9 bases, and 9 bases stayed unmatched. This CDR3 is 15 amino acids long. Per the germline V gene, CDR1 is MNHEY and CDR2 is SMNVEV (reference sequence). The CDR3 DNA sequence: TGTGCCAGCAGTCGATGGACAGGGTGGAGTTCACCCCTCCACTTT. It codes for CASSRWTGWSSPLHF.

Only a few counts were recorded for this clonotype. The J gene is TRBJ1-3, the V gene TRBV30; D unclear. Germline lookup yields CDR1 GTSNPN and CDR2 SVGIG (reference sequence). The CDR3 consists of 14 residues. Trimming left V 1 base short and J 0 bases short, with 7 bases between. CDR3 DNA sequence: TGTGCCTGGAGTGACAGCTACTCTGGAAACACCATATATTTT. Protein sequence: CAWSDSYSGNTIYF.

This clonotype was found many times. The chain employs TRBV20-1 and TRBJ2-3; D is unresolved. CDR3 length equals 20 residues. Trimming shortened V by 1 base and J by 2 bases, and 28 bases separated the two germline ends. Looked up from germline, CDR1 is DFQATT and CDR2 is SNEGSKA (reference sequence). The CDR3 sequence is CSARVFSIVEAPRFTDTQYF. CDR3 sequence (DNA): TGCAGTGCTAGAGTATTCTCAATCGTAGAGGCCCCAAGATTCACAGATACGCAGTATTTT.

The chain is built from TRBV20-1 and TRBJ2-1; either TRBD1 or TRBD2 may fit D (5 bases each). Germline CDR1 DFQATT, CDR2 SNEGSKA (reference sequence). The CDR3 runs 14 residues. Trimming stripped 3 bases from V and 2 bases from J, with 11 bases between. The CDR3 sequence is CSARSPGPYNEQFF. The CDR3 DNA sequence: TGCAGTGCTAGGTCCCCGGGGCCCTACAATGAGCAGTTCTTC.